This TCR beta chain appears in the sequencing data of a study of T cell responses to AZD1222 COVID-19 vaccine. Study findings and constraints: Spike-spanning, vaccine-associated CD4 TCRs were dominant at 160-218 and 743-854.

A remark on this clone: Its antigen remains unknown.

CDR1 and CDR2 from the germline V gene are SGHRS and YFSETQ. With 1 base removed from V and 7 bases from J, the gap between germline ends came to 14 bases. This CDR3 region has 14 residues. Measured with immunoSEQ multiplex PCR; TCRdb has only the in-frame clones, and not every one. The repertoire holds some 120,000 clones, with roughly 88% as singletons. The chain joins TRBV5-1 to TRBJ1-2; D is possibly TRBD1 (5 bases). The specimen was peripheral blood, collected on day 0 of MenACWY control vaccination. The sequence was obtained from an adult in good health. The CDR3 reads CASSLMDGAGGYTF. CDR3 coding DNA: TGCGCCAGCAGCTTGATGGATGGGGCCGGTGGCTACACCTTC.